This TCR beta chain appears in the sequencing data of a study of T cells in Graves' hyperthyroidism and ophthalmopathy. The overall study: Once the initial diagnosis was made, peripheral blood was obtained before any treatment.

Recently diagnosed hyperthyroidism of less than 2 months' duration affected patients aged 18 to 65. Lactation, pregnancy, other autoimmune disease or uncontrolled infection led to exclusion of patients. The source of the PBMCs was over 8.5 ml of fresh peripheral blood. From RNA transcripts, TCR beta CDR3 regions were amplified. The study used the HTBI primer set for a first-round RT-PCR of the TCR CDR3. One entry per CDR3 protein results from TCRdb running MiXCR on the multiplex PCR reads. The data contain approximately 400,000 distinct CDR3 sequences, more than 13% of them seen just once; the ten biggest clones take up 32%. The CDR3 extends over 16 amino acids. Germline V gene sequence: CDR1 LGHDT, CDR2 YNNKEL (reference sequence). V was pared by 1 base and J by 0 bases, with 9 bases between.

The sequenced material came from blood. The chain has TRBV3-1 and TRBJ2-2; D gene uncertain. This sequence was found in a woman between 25 and 40 years old with Graves' hyperthyroidism. The CDR3 sequence is CASSQASNANTGELFF. The CDR3 nucleotides read TGTGCCAGCAGCCAAGCTTCCAACGCGAACACCGGGGAGCTGTTTTTT.